Below are 28 T cell receptor beta chains sequenced from a single sample in a study of shared clonotypes between healthy human individuals. Generated by immunoSEQ multiplex PCR, the TCRdb table keeps only in-frame clones and is missing some. The data show around 530,000 clones, 70% to 80% seen once. Sequencing was carried out using PBMCs. Receptors originate from a middle-aged woman in good health. Some clones in this sample may be carry-over from other donors' samples.

The J gene is TRBJ2-5, the V gene TRBV23-1; no clear D. The DNA end lines up better with TRBJ2-7; the J call may be wrong. TRBV23-1 qualifies as an ORF whose function is uncertain. There are 12 residues in the CDR3. The CDR3 coding sequence is TGCGCCAGCAGCCTGACGGCGTGCGAGCAGTACTTC. Protein sequence: CASSLTACEQYF.

The chain carries TRBV12-5 and TRBJ2-6; D is unresolved. The CDR3 is 13 residues long. The germline gives CDR1 LGHNT, CDR2 FRNRAP. V dropped 6 bases and J dropped 0 bases, with 3 bases sitting between them. The CDR3 spells CASGNSGANVLTF. CDR3 nucleotide sequence: TGTGCTAGTGGCAACTCTGGGGCCAACGTCCTGACTTTC.

This clone was detected ten times or more. This chain joins TRBV18 and TRBJ1-1, with D maybe TRBD1 (5 bases). The CDR3 totals 14 residues. The V gene lost 3 bases and the J gene lost 2 bases, with 10 bases spanning the gap. Germline V gene sequence: CDR1 KGHSH, CDR2 LQKENI. The CDR3: CASSPTWGNTEAFF. For the CDR3, the DNA is TGTGCCAGCTCACCGACTTGGGGCAACACTGAAGCTTTCTTT.

The CDR3 spells CASSRPGQGAYEQYF. CDR3 coding DNA: TGCGCCAGCAGCCGACCGGGACAGGGGGCCTACGAGCAGTACTTC. This chain uses TRBV4-1 with TRBJ2-7; TRBD1 aligns across 11 bases. Germline assignment: CDR1 MGHRA and CDR2 YSYEKL. The CDR3 covers 15 residues. V lost 4 bases, J lost 2 bases, and 4 bases stayed unmatched.

This clone was found once. The chain uses TRBV29-1 and TRBJ1-2; no reliable D call. The germline V and J ends were trimmed by 6 bases and 0 bases, with 5 bases remaining between them. CDR3 length: 11 residues. Germline lookup yields CDR1 SQVTM and CDR2 ANQGSEA. The CDR3 DNA follows: TGCAGCGTAAGTTCTAACTATGGCTACACCTTC. Protein sequence: CSVSSNYGYTF. Full variable domain (remainder filled in from reference TRBV29-1 and TRBJ1-2): SAVISQKPSRDICQRGTSLTIQCQVDSQVTMMFWYRQQPGQSLTLIATANQGSEATYESGFVIDKFPISRPNLTFSTLTVSNMSPEDSSIYLCSVSSNYGYTFGSGTRLTVV.

This clone showed up just once. At one boundary the junction diverges from the germline segment, which might be a read error. V and J are TRBV9 and TRBJ2-1; D may be TRBD1 (5 bases). From germline, CDR1 is SGDLS and CDR2 YYNGEE. This CDR3 is 14 amino acids long. This CDR3 reads CASGVGRRVNEQFF. Here the CDR3 DNA reads TGTGCCAGCGGCGTAGGTCGCAGGGTCAATGAGCAGTTCTTC.

The chain couples TRBV7-7 to TRBJ1-1; 7 bases are shared with TRBD1. Per the germline V gene, CDR1 is SSHAT and CDR2 is FNYEAQ (reference sequence). Losses at the gene ends were 4 bases for V and 0 bases for J; bases not matched to a gene: 5. The CDR3 totals 15 residues. CDR3 sequence: CASSSRQGVNTEAFF. The CDR3 DNA sequence: TGTGCCAGCAGCTCTAGACAGGGAGTGAACACTGAAGCTTTCTTT.

Comment on this clone: This may be a read error, as it is one base from a much larger clone. This chain connects TRBV2 to TRBJ2-7; TRBD2 is a possible D gene (5 bases). V was pared by 0 bases and J by 4 bases, with 10 bases between. Germline lookup yields CDR1 SNHLY and CDR2 FYNNEI. This CDR3 spans 14 amino acids. The CDR3 region has the DNA TGTGCCAGCAGTGAAGCAGCGGAGCAATACGAGCAGTACTTC. Translated: CASSEAAEQYEQYF.

J is TRBJ1-5 and V is TRBV28, with 8 bases matching TRBD1. Germline V gene sequence: CDR1 MDHEN, CDR2 SYDVKM. CDR3 length: 17 amino acids. V lost 4 bases and J lost 1; bases outside the gene matches: 9. The CDR3 here is CASSSTTGGRSNQPQHF. The CDR3 nucleotides are TGTGCCAGCAGTTCCACCACAGGGGGGAGGAGCAATCAGCCCCAGCATTTT.

The rearrangement joins TRBV10-3 to TRBJ1-2; the D is unclear. Germline V gene sequence: CDR1 ENHRY, CDR2 SYGVKD. This CDR3 has 14 amino acids. V gave up 4 bases and J gave up 5 bases, with 14 bases separating them. CDR3 loop: CAISVQTGLYGYTF. In nucleotides, the CDR3 is TGTGCCATCAGTGTTCAGACTGGCCTTTATGGCTACACCTTC.

In this sample, this clone turned up once. V gene TRBV7-3 combines with J gene TRBJ2-1, with 13 bases matching TRBD2. Germline V CDR1 and CDR2: SGHTA, FQGTGA. The CDR3 contains 15 residues. With 5 bases clipped from V and 9 bases from J, the junction kept 7 bases outside the gene matches. The chain's CDR3 is CASSRGLAGRSEQFF. The DNA for the CDR3 is TGTGCCAGCAGCCGGGGACTAGCGGGAAGGAGTGAGCAGTTCTTC.

The rearrangement uses TRBV4-1 and TRBJ1-2; D is unresolved. V was pared by 6 bases and J by 2 bases, with 10 bases between. Germline CDR1 reads MGHRA; CDR2 reads YSYEKL. CDR3 length: 13 amino acids. The CDR3 loop reads CASSAVGNYGYTF. CDR3 nucleotides: TGCGCCAGCAGTGCAGTTGGGAACTATGGCTACACCTTC.

CDR3 residues: CASSLEGRVAYEQYF. Written as DNA, the CDR3 is TGTGCCAGCAGCTTAGAAGGCAGGGTCGCCTACGAGCAGTACTTC. The genes are TRBV7-2 and TRBJ2-7; weak D call: TRBD1 (5 bases). Trimming removed 1 base from V and 2 bases from J, with 12 bases in between. Looked up from germline, CDR1 is SGHTA and CDR2 is FQGNSA. This CDR3 is 15 amino acids long.

This clone has a single count. This chain joins TRBV28 and TRBJ1-1, with a possible D match to TRBD1 (5 bases). Germline values: CDR1 MDHEN, CDR2 SYDVKM. The CDR3 consists of 15 residues. Trimming took 4 bases from V and 4 from J, leaving 16 bases between them. CDR3 protein: CASSSGHQGGTEAFF. The CDR3 DNA is TGTGCCAGCAGTTCCGGCCACCAGGGTGGCACTGAAGCTTTCTTT.

The V call is TRBV7-8, the J call TRBJ2-5; D may match TRBD1 or TRBD2 (6 bases each). The germline V gene encodes CDR1 SGHVS and CDR2 FQNEAQ. V was shortened by 6 bases and J by 6 bases, with 17 bases between the two germline ends. CDR3 length: 14 amino acids. The DNA of the CDR3 is TGTGCCAGCAGGCCCCCGGGGGCGGGTAAGACCCAGTACTTC. It specifies CASRPPGAGKTQYF.

The chain joins TRBV25-1 to TRBJ2-3; D gene uncertain. The germline V gene encodes CDR1 MGHDK and CDR2 SYGVNS. V shed 3 bases and J shed 6 bases, with 10 bases lying between them. There are 13 residues in the CDR3. CDR3 in amino acids: CASSDGIADTQYF. In DNA form, the CDR3 reads TGTGCCAGCAGTGATGGGATTGCGGATACGCAGTATTTT.

V gene TRBV18 combines with J gene TRBJ2-5, with 7 bases fitting TRBD1. The DNA matches TRBJ2-7 better at its end, which makes the J call doubtful. This CDR3 region has 15 residues. Germline V gene sequence: CDR1 KGHSH, CDR2 LQKENI. The CDR3 bases are TGTGCCAGCTCACCAGACCGGGACAGTACCTACGAGCAGTACTTC. Its translation: CASSPDRDSTYEQYF.

This clone turned up a few times. The chain is built from TRBV10-2 and TRBJ1-4; D perhaps matches TRBD1 (6 bases). The ends were cut back, 3 bases at V and 3 bases at J, with 8 bases in the middle. Germline CDR1 reads WSHSY; CDR2 reads SAAADI. The CDR3 extends over 14 amino acids. The CDR3 reads CASSERTANEKLFF. The CDR3 DNA follows: TGCGCCAGCAGTGAACGGACAGCTAATGAAAAACTGTTTTTT.

This sequence joins TRBV18 and TRBJ2-7; either TRBD1 or TRBD2 may supply D (5 bases each). This CDR3 has 17 residues. Per the germline V gene, CDR1 is KGHSH and CDR2 is LQKENI. Trimming shortened V by 0 bases and J by 4 bases, and 19 bases separated the two germline ends. The CDR3 here is CASSPPRLGGVLYEQYF. CDR3 in DNA: TGTGCCAGCTCACCACCCCGCCTTGGGGGAGTGTTGTACGAGCAGTACTTC.

The rearrangement joins TRBV5-6 to TRBJ2-7; no clear D. Germline V gene data show CDR1 as SGHDT and CDR2 as YYEEEE. Trimming pared 0 bases from V and 1 base from J, leaving 11 bases between. The length of the CDR3 is 15 residues. In nucleotides, the CDR3 is TGTGCCAGCAGCTTGGCCGGTCTTCCGTCCTACGAGCAGTACTTC. It codes for CASSLAGLPSYEQYF.

This clone was detected once. V is TRBV19 and J is TRBJ1-5, with 9 bases fitting TRBD1. V was clipped by 4 bases and J by 7 bases; unmatched bases: 8. The germline V gene encodes CDR1 LNHDA and CDR2 SQIVND (reference sequence). The CDR3 extends over 15 amino acids. The CDR3 DNA is TGTGCCAGTAGTACCTTTACAGGGGGCGGCCAGCCCCAGCATTTT. Its protein product is CASSTFTGGGQPQHF.

This rearrangement joins TRBV5-1 to TRBJ1-1, with no clear D. The CDR3 has 14 residues. The germline V gene encodes CDR1 SGHRS and CDR2 YFSETQ. The V end was cut by 4 bases, the J end by 0 bases, with 10 bases between. CDR3 DNA: TGCGCCAGCAGCCGATCGTCCGTGAACACTGAAGCTTTCTTT. Translated: CASSRSSVNTEAFF.

The J gene is TRBJ1-5, the V gene TRBV30, with 10 positions matching TRBD1. V lost 5 bases, J lost 2 bases, and 6 bases stayed unmatched. The CDR3 consists of 15 residues. The germline V gene has CDR1 GTSNPN and CDR2 SVGIG (reference sequence). CDR3 protein: CAWAGTGVRNQPQHF. DNA of the CDR3: TGTGCCTGGGCCGGGACAGGGGTGCGCAATCAGCCCCAGCATTTT.

The chain joins TRBV7-2 to TRBJ2-7; 10 bases line up with TRBD2. This CDR3 has 17 residues. CDR1 is SGHTA, CDR2 FQGNSA, per germline. J was trimmed by 7 bases and V by 5 bases; bases with no gene match: 17. CDR3 DNA: TGTGCCAGCAGCCCGGACAGGACTAGCGGACTGATGGGGGAGCAGTACTTC. It yields the protein CASSPDRTSGLMGEQYF. The whole variable domain, filled in from reference TRBV7-2 and TRBJ2-7, reads GAGVSQSPSNKVTEKGKDVELRCDPISGHTALYWYRQSLGQGLEFLIYFQGNSAPDKSGLPSDRFSAERTGGSVSTLTIQRTQQEDSAVYLCASSPDRTSGLMGEQYFGPGTRLTVT.

This sequence joins TRBV7-3 and TRBJ2-5; D is tentatively TRBD1 or TRBD2 (6 bases each). The CDR3 contains 15 residues. Trimming cost V 5 bases and J 1 base, with 14 bases left between them. Germline V CDR1 and CDR2: SGHTA, FQGTGA. The CDR3 region is CASSQGGLPQETQYF. The CDR3 DNA reads TGTGCCAGCAGCCAAGGGGGACTTCCCCAAGAGACCCAGTACTTC. The full variable domain, with the rest looked up from reference TRBV7-3 and TRBJ2-5, is GAGVSQTPSNKVTEKGKYVELRCDPISGHTALYWYRQSLGQGPEFLIYFQGTGAADDSGLPNDRFFAVRPEGSVSTLKIQRTERGDSAVYLCASSQGGLPQETQYFGPGTRLLVL.

This clone has just one count. As DNA, the CDR3 is TGTGCCAGTAGCGAGGACAGCAAATCTGGGGCCAACGTCCTGACTTTC. Its protein product is CASSEDSKSGANVLTF. The chain employs TRBV19 and TRBJ2-6, with a tentative D call TRBD1 (6 bases). There are 16 residues in the CDR3. The germline V gene encodes CDR1 LNHDA and CDR2 SQIVND (reference sequence). Trimming removed 6 bases from V and 1 base from J, with 13 bases in between.

The rearrangement links TRBV27 to TRBJ1-2; TRBD1 is a possible D gene (5 bases). The CDR3 runs 15 residues. Germline V CDR1 and CDR2: MNHEY, SMNVEV (reference sequence). Trimming left V 3 bases short and J 8 bases short, with 19 bases between. The DNA for the CDR3 is TGTGCCAGCAGTTTCGTGGGGCAGGGTGGTGTAGGCTACACCTTC. Translation: CASSFVGQGGVGYTF.

V and J are TRBV5-1 and TRBJ2-2, with D perhaps assigned TRBD1 or TRBD2 (6 bases each). Germline loops: CDR1 SGHRS, CDR2 YFSETQ. The ends were cut back, 6 bases at V and 6 bases at J, with 15 bases in the middle. The CDR3 is 14 amino acids. CDR3 region: CASTSGGAPGELFF. CDR3 nucleotides: TGCGCCAGCACTTCCGGGGGCGCCCCCGGGGAGCTGTTTTTT.